Shown below are 18 T cell receptor beta chains from a single sample sequenced in a study of cytomegalovirus exposure and HLA in healthy donors. It was with 60 Vbeta and 13 Jbeta primers that the PCR ran. The repertoire was sequenced with immunoSEQ multiplex PCR; TCRdb's copy has only in-frame clones and lacks some. The sample consists of some 76,000 clones, approximately 80% of them appearing once. Sequenced input: PBMCs. These receptors all come from a woman between 40 and 50 years old in good health and CMV-seropositive.

The CDR3 reads CASSPLAGGRPDTQYF. The CDR3, as DNA: TGTGCCAGCTCACCACTAGCGGGGGGCCGGCCGGATACGCAGTATTTT. V and J are TRBV18 and TRBJ2-3, with 10 bases fitting TRBD2. This CDR3 has 16 residues. Per the germline V gene, CDR1 is KGHSH and CDR2 is LQKENI. V lost 1 base and J lost 6; bases outside the gene matches: 7.

J is TRBJ1-2 and V is TRBV7-8, with D tentatively TRBD1 (5 bases). CDR1 and CDR2 (germline): SGHVS, FQNEAQ. V lost 1 base and J lost 8, with 14 bases in between. This CDR3 contains 14 residues. CDR3 residues: CASSLGEGARGYTF. Here the CDR3 DNA reads TGTGCCAGCAGCTTAGGGGAAGGGGCTAGGGGCTACACCTTC.

The rearrangement links TRBV10-3 to TRBJ1-2, with 9 bases fitting TRBD1. J gave up 8 bases and V 5 bases, and 6 bases lay outside the gene matches. Germline CDR1 reads ENHRY; CDR2 reads SYGVKD. CDR3 length: 13 residues. The CDR3 loop is CAISPDRGEGYTF. CDR3 in DNA: TGTGCCATCAGTCCAGACAGGGGGGAGGGCTACACCTTC.

The rearrangement joins TRBV4-2 to TRBJ2-7; 9 nucleotides line up with TRBD2. The CDR3 totals 16 residues. From germline, CDR1 is LGHNA and CDR2 YNFKEQ. The V gene end was trimmed by 4 bases and the J gene end by 2 bases; junction bases not matched to a gene: 9. The chain's CDR3 is CASSPYLAGDPYEQYF. The DNA for the CDR3 is TGTGCCAGCAGCCCATACTTAGCGGGGGATCCCTACGAGCAGTACTTC.

This chain connects TRBV27 to TRBJ2-7; 9 nucleotides agree with TRBD2. The V gene end was trimmed by 3 bases and the J gene end by 5 bases; junction bases not matched to a gene: 8. The CDR3 extends over 15 amino acids. CDR1 MNHEY and CDR2 SMNVEV come from the germline V gene (reference sequence). As DNA, the CDR3 is TGTGCCAGCAGTTTTAAGGCGGGGGGGCCGGACGAGCAGTACTTC. Encoded protein: CASSFKAGGPDEQYF.

This clone was observed once. The chain is built from TRBV5-8 and TRBJ1-2; possible D gene TRBD1, 5 bases. The V gene lost 0 bases and the J gene lost 6 bases, with 15 bases spanning the gap. The CDR3 totals 15 residues. Germline loops: CDR1 SGHTS, CDR2 YDEGEE. In nucleotides, the CDR3 is TGTGCCAGCAGCTTGGCCTGGCCGGGGGTCGATGGCTACACCTTC. It yields the protein CASSLAWPGVDGYTF.

The chain has TRBV19 and TRBJ1-1, with TRBD1 identical over 7 bases. Trimming cost V 5 bases and J 0 bases; bases outside gene matches: 3. Germline V gene sequence: CDR1 LNHDA, CDR2 SQIVND (reference sequence). The CDR3 runs 14 residues. The DNA of the CDR3 is TGTGCCAGTAGTGTCAGGGGGATGAACACTGAAGCTTTCTTT. Its translation is CASSVRGMNTEAFF.

V is TRBV6-4 and J is TRBJ1-2; D is uncertain. V gave up 7 bases and J gave up 8 bases, with 20 bases separating them. Per germline, CDR1 MRHNA and CDR2 SNTAGT. This CDR3 has 14 amino acids. Here the CDR3 DNA reads TGTGCCAGCAATGATGGGTCCCCGACTAGCGGCTACACCTTC. Translation gives CASNDGSPTSGYTF.

The V and J genes are TRBV27 and TRBJ2-1; the match to TRBD2 covers 10 bases. From germline, CDR1 is MNHEY and CDR2 SMNVEV (reference sequence). The CDR3 extends over 13 amino acids. V lost 8 bases to trimming and J lost 8 bases; unmatched junction nucleotides: 6. The CDR3 loop is CASAGTSEDEQFF. CDR3 DNA sequence: TGTGCCAGCGCCGGGACTAGCGAAGATGAGCAGTTCTTC.

The CDR3 region has the DNA TGCGCCAGCAGCTTGGCCGGCAGGGATCGTGGCTACACCTTC. It is translated as CASSLAGRDRGYTF. The chain employs TRBV5-1 and TRBJ1-2; the D gene is possibly TRBD1 (5 bases). This CDR3 has 14 residues. Germline V gene sequence: CDR1 SGHRS, CDR2 YFSETQ. With 0 bases removed from V and 7 bases from J, the gap between germline ends came to 13 bases.

The chain couples TRBV28 to TRBJ2-2, with 8 nucleotides matching TRBD2. Germline V CDR1 and CDR2: MDHEN, SYDVKM. After removal of 6 bases from V and 4 bases from J, the junction contained 10 bases not matched to a gene. The CDR3 extends over 16 amino acids. In nucleotides, the CDR3 is TGTGCCAGCAGAACCCTCGGGAGGGGTCGCACCGGGGAGCTGTTTTTT. It codes for CASRTLGRGRTGELFF.

In the case of this clone: The conserved closing phenylalanine or tryptophan is absent in this CDR3, likely reflecting a read error. No DNA is shown, since the ends of the CDR3 on it are uncertain; the CDR3 is the one TCRdb lists. The chain is built from TRBV2 and TRBJ2-3; the table gives TRBD2 as D, unverified against the DNA. Germline CDR1 and CDR2: SNHLY and FYNNEI. The length of the CDR3 is 13 amino acids, counting both ends. CDR3 amino acids: CASSEARGLAGRL.

The rearrangement uses TRBV19 and TRBJ1-6; no clear D gene. Trimming took off 3 bases at V and 13 bases at J, with 10 bases between the two ends. Germline V gives CDR1 LNHDA, CDR2 SQIVND (reference sequence). This CDR3 is built from 12 residues. Here the CDR3 DNA reads TGTGCCAGTAGTATTCCGGGATCCCCCCTCCACTTT. It translates to CASSIPGSPLHF.

Note on this clone: The germline gene is not matched at one end of the junction; a read error may be the cause. The CDR3 region is CSSSLVGGTANSGANVLTF. CDR3 nucleotide sequence: TGTTCCAGCAGCTTAGTTGGAGGGACGGCGAACTCTGGGGCCAACGTCCTGACTTTC. The chain couples TRBV7-9 to TRBJ2-6; D is possibly TRBD2 (6 bases). This CDR3 region has 19 residues. CDR1 is SEHNR, CDR2 FQNEAQ, per germline (reference sequence).

This chain uses TRBV30 with TRBJ2-7; D might be TRBD2 (5 bases). Per the germline V gene, CDR1 is GTSNPN and CDR2 is SVGIG (reference sequence). V lost 1 base to trimming and J lost 4 bases, with 5 bases between them. CDR3 length: 11 amino acids. The CDR3 sequence is CAWSGGYEQYF. The CDR3, as DNA: TGTGCCTGGAGTGGAGGGTACGAGCAGTACTTC.

This sequence joins TRBV7-2 and TRBJ1-2, with 8 bases that match TRBD1. The germline V gene has CDR1 SGHTA and CDR2 FQGNSA. V lost 3 bases and J lost 3; bases outside the gene matches: 6. The CDR3 sequence is 15 residues long. CDR3 in amino acids: CASSFRDRSHYGYTF. As DNA, the CDR3 is TGTGCCAGCAGCTTCCGGGACAGGTCCCACTATGGCTACACCTTC.

In this sample, this clone turned up once. The J gene is TRBJ2-6, the V gene TRBV6-5; the D gene is possibly TRBD1 (6 bases). The germline V gene encodes CDR1 MNHEY and CDR2 SVGAGI. The CDR3 length is 15 residues. Trimming took off 6 bases at V and 6 bases at J, with 15 bases between the two ends. CDR3 protein: CASSKGHPLANVLTF. The CDR3 nucleotides read TGTGCCAGCAGCAAGGGACATCCCTTGGCCAACGTCCTGACTTTC.

As regards this clone: Sequence at one end of the junction differs from germline and may be a read error. The chain joins TRBV7-9 to TRBJ2-3; D is ambiguous. Looked up from germline, CDR1 is SEHNR and CDR2 is FQNEAQ (reference sequence). The CDR3 covers 14 residues. The CDR3: CSSSLVTARDTQYF. CDR3 bases: TGTTCCAGCAGCTTAGTCACTGCACGAGATACGCAGTATTTT.